The TCR beta chain under discussion was sequenced for a study of cytomegalovirus exposure and HLA in healthy donors. Broader study findings: Later, an analysis showed that TCR beta chains associated with HLA were more clonally expanded than others that were equally common. Differences between HLA loci emerged in a later analysis of TCR association rates, with DRB1 most and HLA-C fewest.

The PCR used 60 Vbeta and 13 Jbeta primers. Original data processing: It was a later analysis that counted about 80 million unique TCR beta chains, of which some 10 million were shared. Sequenced by immunoSEQ multiplex PCR; TCRdb stores in-frame clones only, minus some. V, J and clone size are taken as reported in that table, and D and trimming were inferred from the DNA itself. The table lists approximately 100,000 clones. From germline, CDR1 is SGHVS and CDR2 FQNEAQ. The CDR3 contains 14 residues. The V gene lost 5 bases and the J gene lost 10 bases, with 20 bases spanning the gap. A remark on this clone: Antigen unknown.

The sequence derives from a man aged 40-55 years in good health and CMV-seronegative. V and J are TRBV7-8 and TRBJ1-1, with D unclear. The sequenced sample consisted of PBMCs. The CDR3 is CASSPITREDGAFF. CDR3 nucleotides: TGTGCCAGCAGCCCCATCACGCGGGAAGATGGAGCTTTCTTT.